This T cell receptor beta chain was sequenced in a study of T cell changes during pregnancy in multiple sclerosis. CDR3 size: 15 residues. Trimming stripped 1 base from V and 6 bases from J, with 17 bases between. Germline V CDR1 and CDR2: SGDLS, YYNGEE. Assay used: immunoSEQ multiplex PCR; TCRdb lists only in-frame clones, some missing. The data hold over 65,000 clones, with roughly 89% observed a single time. Sequenced here: peripheral blood, sampled in the second trimester of pregnancy. The TCR originated in a female donor with multiple sclerosis, enrolled in a pregnancy study. The chain joins TRBV9 to TRBJ2-7; a possible D gene is TRBD2 (5 bases). The CDR3 protein is CASSVTVGLLGEQYF. The CDR3 DNA follows: TGTGCCAGCAGCGTAACGGTAGGACTCCTAGGCGAGCAGTACTTC.